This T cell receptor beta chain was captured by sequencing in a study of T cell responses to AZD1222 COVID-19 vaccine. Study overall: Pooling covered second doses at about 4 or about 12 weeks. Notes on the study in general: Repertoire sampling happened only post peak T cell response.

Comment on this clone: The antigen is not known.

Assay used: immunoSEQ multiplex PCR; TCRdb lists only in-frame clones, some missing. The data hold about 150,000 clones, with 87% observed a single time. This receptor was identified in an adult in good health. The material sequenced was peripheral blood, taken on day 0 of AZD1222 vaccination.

The CDR3 coding sequence is TGTGCCATCAGTGAGTCTGGCTCTGGAAACACCATATATTTT. Translation: CAISESGSGNTIYF. The gene calls are TRBV10-3 and TRBJ1-3; the D is unclear. Trimming removed 0 bases from V and 0 bases from J, with 3 bases in between. CDR1 and CDR2 (germline): ENHRY, SYGVKD. The CDR3 is made up of 14 amino acids.